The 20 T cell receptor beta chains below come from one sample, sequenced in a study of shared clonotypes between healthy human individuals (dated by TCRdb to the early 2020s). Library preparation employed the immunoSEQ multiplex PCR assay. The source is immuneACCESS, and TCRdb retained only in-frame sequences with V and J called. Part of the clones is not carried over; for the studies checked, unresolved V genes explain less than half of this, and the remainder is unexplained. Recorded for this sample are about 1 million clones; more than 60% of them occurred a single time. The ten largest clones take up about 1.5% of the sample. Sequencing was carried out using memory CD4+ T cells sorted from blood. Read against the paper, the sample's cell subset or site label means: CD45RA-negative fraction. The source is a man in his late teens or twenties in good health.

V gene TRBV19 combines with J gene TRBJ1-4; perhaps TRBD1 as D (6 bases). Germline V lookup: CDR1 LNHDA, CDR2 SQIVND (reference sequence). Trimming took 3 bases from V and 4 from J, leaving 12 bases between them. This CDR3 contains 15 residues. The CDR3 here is CASSMGGQINEKLFF. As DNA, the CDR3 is TGTGCCAGTAGTATGGGAGGACAGATTAATGAAAAACTGTTTTTT.

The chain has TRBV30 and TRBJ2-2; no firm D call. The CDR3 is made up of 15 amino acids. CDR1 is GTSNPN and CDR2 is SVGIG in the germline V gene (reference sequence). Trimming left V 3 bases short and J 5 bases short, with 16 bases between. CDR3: CAWRARHLTTGELFF. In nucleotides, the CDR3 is TGTGCCTGGAGGGCCCGCCACTTAACGACCGGGGAGCTGTTTTTT.

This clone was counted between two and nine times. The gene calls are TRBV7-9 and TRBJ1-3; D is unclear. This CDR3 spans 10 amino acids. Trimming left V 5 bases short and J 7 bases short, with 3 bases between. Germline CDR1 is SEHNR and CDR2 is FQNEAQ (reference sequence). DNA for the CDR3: TGTGCCAGCAGCGACAACACCATATATTTT. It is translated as CASSDNTIYF.

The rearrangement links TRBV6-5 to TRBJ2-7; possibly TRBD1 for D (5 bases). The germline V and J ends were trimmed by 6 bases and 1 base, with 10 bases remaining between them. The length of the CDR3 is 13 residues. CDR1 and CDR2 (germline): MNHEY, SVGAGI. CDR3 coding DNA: TGTGCCAGCAGGTCGACAGAGTCCTACGAGCAGTACTTC. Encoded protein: CASRSTESYEQYF.

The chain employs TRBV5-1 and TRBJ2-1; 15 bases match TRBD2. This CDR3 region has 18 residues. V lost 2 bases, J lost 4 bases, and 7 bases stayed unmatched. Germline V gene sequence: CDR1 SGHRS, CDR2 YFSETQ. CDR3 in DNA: TGCGCCAGCAGCTTAGGACTAGCGGGGGGGAGCCCGTACAATGAGCAGTTCTTC. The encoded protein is CASSLGLAGGSPYNEQFF.

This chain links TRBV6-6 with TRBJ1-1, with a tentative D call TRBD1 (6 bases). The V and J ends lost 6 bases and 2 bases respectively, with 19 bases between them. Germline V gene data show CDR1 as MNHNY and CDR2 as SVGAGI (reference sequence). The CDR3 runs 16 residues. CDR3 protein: CASRPSGGGSNTEAFF. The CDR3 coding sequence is TGTGCCAGCAGGCCCAGTGGGGGGGGCTCCAACACTGAAGCTTTCTTT.

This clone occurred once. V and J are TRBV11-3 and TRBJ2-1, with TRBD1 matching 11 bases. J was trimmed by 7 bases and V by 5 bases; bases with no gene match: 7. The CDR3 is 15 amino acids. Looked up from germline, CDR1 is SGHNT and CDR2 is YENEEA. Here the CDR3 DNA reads TGTGCCAGCAGCCCAGGACAGGGGGCGAGGAATGAGCAGTTCTTC. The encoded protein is CASSPGQGARNEQFF.

The CDR3 here is CASSQGILHEQYF. CDR3 nucleotide sequence: TGTGCCAGCAGCCAAGGTATTCTACACGAGCAGTACTTC. The chain employs TRBV14 and TRBJ2-7; unclear D gene. Between the trimmed V and J ends, which lost 1 base and 5 bases, there was a span of 9 bases. The CDR3 extends over 13 amino acids. Germline lookup yields CDR1 SGHDN and CDR2 FVKESK.

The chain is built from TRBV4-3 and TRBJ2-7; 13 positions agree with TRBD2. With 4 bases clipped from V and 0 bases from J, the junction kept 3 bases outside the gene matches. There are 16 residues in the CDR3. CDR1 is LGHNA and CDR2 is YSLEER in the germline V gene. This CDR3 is CASSPWTSGSSYEQYF. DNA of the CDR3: TGCGCCAGCAGCCCATGGACTAGCGGGAGCTCCTACGAGCAGTACTTC.

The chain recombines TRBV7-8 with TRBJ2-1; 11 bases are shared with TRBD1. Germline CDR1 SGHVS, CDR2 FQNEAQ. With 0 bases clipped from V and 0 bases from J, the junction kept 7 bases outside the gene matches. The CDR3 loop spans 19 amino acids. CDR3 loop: CASSLAGTGGPSSYNEQFF. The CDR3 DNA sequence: TGTGCCAGCAGCTTAGCAGGGACAGGGGGACCGAGCTCCTACAATGAGCAGTTCTTC.

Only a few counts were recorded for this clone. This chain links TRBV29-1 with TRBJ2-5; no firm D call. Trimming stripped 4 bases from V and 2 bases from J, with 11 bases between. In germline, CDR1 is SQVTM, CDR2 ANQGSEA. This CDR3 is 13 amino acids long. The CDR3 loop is CSVAGSSQETQYF. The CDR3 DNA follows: TGCAGCGTTGCCGGATCTTCGCAAGAGACCCAGTACTTC.

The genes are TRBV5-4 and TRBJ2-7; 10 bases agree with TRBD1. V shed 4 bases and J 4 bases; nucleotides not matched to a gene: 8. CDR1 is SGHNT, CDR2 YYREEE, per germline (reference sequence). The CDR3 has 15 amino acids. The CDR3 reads CASSTEGQGFYEQYF. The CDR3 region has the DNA TGTGCCAGCAGCACGGAGGGACAGGGGTTTTACGAGCAGTACTTC.

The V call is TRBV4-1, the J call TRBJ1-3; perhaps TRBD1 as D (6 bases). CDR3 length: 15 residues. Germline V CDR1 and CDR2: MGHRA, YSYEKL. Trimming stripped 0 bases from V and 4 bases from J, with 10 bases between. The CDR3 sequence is CASSQEGRGGNTIYF. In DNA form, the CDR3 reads TGCGCCAGCAGCCAAGAGGGCAGGGGCGGAAACACCATATATTTT.

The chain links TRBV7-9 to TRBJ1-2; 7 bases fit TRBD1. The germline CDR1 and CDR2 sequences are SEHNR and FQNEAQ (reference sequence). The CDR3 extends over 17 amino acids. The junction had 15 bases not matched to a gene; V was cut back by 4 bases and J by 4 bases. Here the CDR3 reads CASSSRSGGDGTYGYTF. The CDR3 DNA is TGTGCCAGCAGCTCCAGATCAGGGGGAGACGGTACCTATGGCTACACCTTC. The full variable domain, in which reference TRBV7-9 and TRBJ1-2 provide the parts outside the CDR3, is DTGVSQNPRHKITKRGQNVTFRCDPISEHNRLYWYRQTLGQGPEFLTYFQNEAQLEKSRLLSDRFSAERPKGSFSTLEIQRTEQGDSAMYLCASSSRSGGDGTYGYTFGSGTRLTVV.

CDR3 amino acids: CASSLGMTGGKSNQPQHF. In DNA form, the CDR3 reads TGCGCCAGCAGCTTGGGTATGACAGGGGGCAAAAGCAATCAGCCCCAGCATTTT. The gene calls are TRBV5-1 and TRBJ1-5, with 10 bases fitting TRBD1. With 0 bases clipped from V and 1 base from J, the junction kept 7 bases outside the gene matches. CDR3 length: 18 amino acids. Germline V lookup: CDR1 SGHRS, CDR2 YFSETQ. The variable domain in full, with the rest retrieved from reference TRBV5-1 and TRBJ1-5, is KAGVTQTPRYLIKTRGQQVTLSCSPISGHRSVSWYQQTPGQGLQFLFEYFSETQRNKGNFPGRFSGRQFSNSRSEMNVSTLELGDSALYLCASSLGMTGGKSNQPQHFGDGTRLSIL.

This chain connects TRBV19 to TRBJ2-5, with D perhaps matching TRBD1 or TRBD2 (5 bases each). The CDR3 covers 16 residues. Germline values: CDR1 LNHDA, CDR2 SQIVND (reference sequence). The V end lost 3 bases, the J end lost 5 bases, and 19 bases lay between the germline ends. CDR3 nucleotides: TGTGCCAGTAGTATTGGGGACGTGTGGGCTAGGGAGACCCAGTACTTC. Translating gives CASSIGDVWARETQYF.

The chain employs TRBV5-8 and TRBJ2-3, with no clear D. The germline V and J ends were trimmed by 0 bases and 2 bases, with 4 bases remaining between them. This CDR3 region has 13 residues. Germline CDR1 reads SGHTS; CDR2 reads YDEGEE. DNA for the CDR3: TGTGCCAGCAGCTTGGACCTCACAGATACGCAGTATTTT. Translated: CASSLDLTDTQYF. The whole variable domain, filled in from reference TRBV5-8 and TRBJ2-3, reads EAGVTQSPTHLIKTRGQQATLRCSPISGHTSVYWYQQALGLGLQFLLWYDEGEERNRGNFPPRFSGRQFPNYSSELNVNALELEDSALYLCASSLDLTDTQYFGPGTRLTVL.

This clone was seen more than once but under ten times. CDR3 sequence reads: CASTKTGKGSEAFF. The CDR3 DNA follows: TGTGCCAGCACCAAGACAGGGAAGGGCTCTGAAGCTTTCTTT. The genes are TRBV28 and TRBJ1-1; 7 nucleotides align to TRBD1. The CDR3 totals 14 residues. V gave up 7 bases and J gave up 6 bases; unmatched junction bases: 11. Germline-derived CDR1 and CDR2 are MDHEN and SYDVKM.

The CDR3 loop is CASSLSLYTEAFF. Written as DNA, the CDR3 is TGTGCCAGCAGCTTGTCTCTGTACACTGAAGCTTTCTTT. V usage is TRBV7-6 and J usage is TRBJ1-1; D gene unclear. The CDR3 runs to 13 residues. Deletions cut 3 bases from V and 3 bases from J, with 8 bases between. Germline V gives CDR1 SGHVS, CDR2 FNYEAQ.

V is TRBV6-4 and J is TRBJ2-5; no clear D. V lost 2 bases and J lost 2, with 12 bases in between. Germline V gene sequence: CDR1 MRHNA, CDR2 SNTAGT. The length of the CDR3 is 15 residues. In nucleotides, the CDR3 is TGTGCCAGCAGTGACAAGAGAACAACGCAAGAGACCCAGTACTTC. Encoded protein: CASSDKRTTQETQYF.